The 12 T cell receptor beta chains in this list originate from one sample, sequenced in a study of OX40 agonist ivuxolimab in advanced cancers. Method: immunoSEQ multiplex PCR; TCRdb's copy keeps in-frame clones and lacks some. This sample carries approximately 82,000 clones, approximately 85% of them seen once, and the ten largest clones take 2% to 2.5%. The source material was CD4+ or CD8+ T cells sorted from blood, sampled in a trial of the OX40 agonist ivuxolimab. The source is an adult with an advanced solid tumor such as melanoma, head and neck, liver or kidney cancer.

This clone was seen only once. The rearrangement links TRBV10-3 to TRBJ2-7; either TRBD1 or TRBD2 may fit D (5 bases each). Trimming removed 4 bases from V and 3 bases from J, with 10 bases in between. The germline gives CDR1 ENHRY, CDR2 SYGVKD. The CDR3 spans 13 residues. CDR3 nucleotide sequence: TGTGCCATCAGTGCGGGGACGCACTACGAGCAGTACTTC. Translating it yields CAISAGTHYEQYF.

This clone showed up just a few times. The genes are TRBV7-3 and TRBJ2-3, with D unresolved. With 1 base removed from V and 2 bases from J, the gap between germline ends came to 4 bases. The CDR3 length is 13 residues. Looked up from germline, CDR1 is SGHTA and CDR2 is FQGTGA. Here the CDR3 reads CASSLMDTDTQYF. The CDR3 region has the DNA TGTGCCAGCAGCTTAATGGACACAGATACGCAGTATTTT. Drawing the rest from reference TRBV7-3 and TRBJ2-3, the complete variable domain is GAGVSQTPSNKVTEKGKYVELRCDPISGHTALYWYRQSLGQGPEFLIYFQGTGAADDSGLPNDRFFAVRPEGSVSTLKIQRTERGDSAVYLCASSLMDTDTQYFGPGTRLTVL.

The chain is built from TRBV11-2 and TRBJ2-7; possible D gene TRBD1, 5 bases. V lost 1 base to trimming and J lost 2 bases, with 9 bases between them. Germline CDR1 reads SGHAT; CDR2 reads FQNNGV. This CDR3 is built from 14 residues. The CDR3 nucleotides are TGTGCCAGCAGCTTAGCAGGGTTTACCTACGAGCAGTACTTC. Residues: CASSLAGFTYEQYF.

This clone was recorded a few times. The chain uses TRBV10-2 and TRBJ2-3; 11 bases align to TRBD2. There are 14 residues in the CDR3. The V segment lost 5 bases and the J segment 5 bases; nucleotides outside the gene matches: 3. Germline CDR1 is WSHSY and CDR2 is SAAADI. DNA for the CDR3: TGCGCCAGCAGTCTAGCGGGGGGCGTAGATACGCAGTATTTT. The encoded protein is CASSLAGGVDTQYF.

The chain joins TRBV5-6 to TRBJ2-7; the D is unclear. The CDR3 has 14 residues. Trimming stripped 1 base from V and 4 bases from J, with 12 bases between. Germline CDR1 SGHDT, CDR2 YYEEEE. CDR3 sequence: CASSLHGTYYEQYF. The CDR3 DNA reads TGTGCCAGCAGCTTGCACGGAACCTATTACGAGCAGTACTTC.

The rearrangement uses TRBV19 and TRBJ1-5, with 10 bases aligning to TRBD1. CDR3 length: 15 amino acids. With V trimmed by 6 bases and J by 2 bases, 4 bases remained unmatched. Germline CDR1 is LNHDA and CDR2 is SQIVND (reference sequence). The CDR3 is CASRDGQGGNQPQHF. Here the CDR3 DNA reads TGTGCCAGTAGGGACGGACAGGGGGGCAATCAGCCCCAGCATTTT.

DNA for the CDR3: TGTGCCAGCAGCTTTGGCACACTAAATGCGGATGAGCAGTTCTTC. As protein: CASSFGTLNADEQFF. The chain links TRBV7-9 to TRBJ2-1; D not resolved. The germline V gene encodes CDR1 SEHNR and CDR2 FQNEAQ (reference sequence). V lost 3 bases, J lost 8 bases, and 17 bases lay in between. This CDR3 contains 15 residues.

This clone turned up a few times. The chain is built from TRBV28 and TRBJ1-2; a possible D gene is TRBD1 (6 bases). In germline, CDR1 is MDHEN, CDR2 SYDVKM. The CDR3 totals 15 residues. The V and J ends lost 6 bases and 7 bases respectively, with 21 bases between them. Written as DNA, the CDR3 is TGTGCCAGCAGGCTACGCCTGGCAGGGGTTGGTGGCTACACCTTC. Translation: CASRLRLAGVGGYTF.

CDR3 DNA: TGCAGCGTAGGTAGGGACAGAGACCAGCCCCAGCATTTT. Amino acids: CSVGRDRDQPQHF. The chain carries TRBV29-1 and TRBJ1-5, with TRBD1 identical over 7 bases. The length of the CDR3 is 13 residues. V lost 6 bases to trimming and J lost 7 bases; unmatched junction nucleotides: 9. Germline values: CDR1 SQVTM, CDR2 ANQGSEA.

The V call is TRBV5-1, the J call TRBJ2-3, with 9 bases matching TRBD2. CDR3 length: 15 amino acids. CDR1 is SGHRS, CDR2 YFSETQ, per germline. V trimming: 5 bases; J trimming: 2 bases; junction bases outside the gene matches: 6. CDR3 nucleotides: TGCGCCAGCAGAGAGCGGGGGGATATCACAGATACGCAGTATTTT. The encoded protein is CASRERGDITDTQYF.

This clone was seen once. The CDR3: CASSPGVSTEAFF. The CDR3 DNA is TGTGCCAGCAGCCCAGGGGTGAGCACTGAAGCTTTCTTT. J is TRBJ1-1 and V is TRBV7-3; D perhaps matches TRBD1 (6 bases). CDR3 size: 13 residues. Trimming took off 5 bases at V and 4 bases at J, with 11 bases between the two ends. Looked up from germline, CDR1 is SGHTA and CDR2 is FQGTGA.

The V call is TRBV6-6, the J call TRBJ1-5; D gene uncertain. Trimming cost V 2 bases and J 3 bases, with 8 bases left between them. The CDR3 is 14 residues long. Germline CDR1 is MNHNY and CDR2 is SVGAGI (reference sequence). The CDR3 protein is CASSYRLINQPQHF. As DNA, the CDR3 is TGTGCCAGCAGTTACCGCCTTATCAATCAGCCCCAGCATTTT.